The 30 T cell receptor beta chains listed next were all sequenced from one sample in a study of cytomegalovirus exposure and HLA in healthy donors. Use of 60 Vbeta and 13 Jbeta primers characterized the PCR. This table comes from immunoSEQ multiplex PCR, and its TCRdb copy is limited to in-frame clones, with some not included. Of 95,000 to 100,000 clones listed, roughly four fifths are singletons. Sequenced: PBMCs. The receptors were gathered from a man aged 50 or older in good health and CMV-seronegative.

J is TRBJ2-1 and V is TRBV7-2; weak D call: TRBD1 (6 bases). The CDR3 contains 14 residues. CDR1 SGHTA and CDR2 FQGNSA come from the germline V gene. Trimming removed 3 bases from V and 3 bases from J, with 9 bases in between. The CDR3: CASSFQQGYNEQFF. The CDR3 nucleotides are TGTGCCAGCAGCTTTCAACAGGGCTACAATGAGCAGTTCTTC.

This clone was detected a few times. The chain links TRBV15 to TRBJ2-1; D is possibly TRBD2 (5 bases). CDR1 is LNHNV and CDR2 is YYDKDF in the germline V gene (reference sequence). Deletions cut 5 bases from V and 10 bases from J, with 15 bases between. The CDR3 spans 13 residues. The CDR3 protein is CATSPTDSMEQFF. CDR3 nucleotide sequence: TGTGCCACCAGCCCGACGGACTCCATGGAGCAGTTCTTC.

V is TRBV5-6 and J is TRBJ1-6, with TRBD1 matching over 10 bases. Germline CDR1 SGHDT, CDR2 YYEEEE. With 3 bases clipped from V and 10 bases from J, the junction kept 7 bases outside the gene matches. The length of the CDR3 is 15 residues. The CDR3 is CASSSRQGARSPLHF. The DNA of the CDR3 is TGTGCCAGCAGCTCCAGACAGGGGGCTAGGTCACCCCTCCACTTT.

This clone was counted between two and nine times. CDR3 residues: CAWSLYRNNILDSGNTIYF. CDR3 DNA: TGTGCCTGGAGCCTTTACAGGAACAACATTCTAGACTCTGGAAACACCATATATTTT. The chain joins TRBV30 to TRBJ1-3; weak D call: TRBD1 (5 bases). The CDR3 spans 19 residues. The V gene lost 3 bases and the J gene lost 0 bases, with 24 bases spanning the gap. The germline V gene has CDR1 GTSNPN and CDR2 SVGIG (reference sequence).

The chain is built from TRBV6-1 and TRBJ2-7, with 7 bases matching TRBD1. Trimming took 10 bases from V and 1 from J; bases not matched to a gene: 13. CDR3 length: 15 amino acids. The germline CDR1 and CDR2 sequences are MNHNS and SASEGT. CDR3 amino acids: CAIRSTGTASYEQYF. The CDR3 nucleotides are TGTGCCATCCGGTCAACCGGGACAGCTTCCTACGAGCAGTACTTC.

This clone was seen a few times. V gene TRBV9 combines with J gene TRBJ1-2; D not certain. There are 13 residues in the CDR3. The V and J ends lost 2 bases and 6 bases respectively, with 11 bases between them. Germline CDR1 SGDLS, CDR2 YYNGEE. CDR3 nucleotides: TGTGCCAGCAGCGTGGATCCCGGGGATGGCTACACCTTC. This gives the protein CASSVDPGDGYTF.

The chain joins TRBV7-8 to TRBJ2-2, with 8 bases that match TRBD1. Germline V gene lookup returns CDR1 SGHVS and CDR2 FQNEAQ. Trimming cost V 6 bases and J 0 bases; bases outside gene matches: 9. The CDR3 is 17 amino acids. The CDR3 DNA follows: TGTGCCAGCAGTCCCACAGGGGGGACTTCGAACACCGGGGAGCTGTTTTTT. This translates into CASSPTGGTSNTGELFF. Full variable domain (rest looked up from reference TRBV7-8 and TRBJ2-2): GAGVSQSPRYKVAKRGQDVALRCDPISGHVSLFWYQQALGQGPEFLTYFQNEAQLDKSGLPSDRFFAERPEGSVSTLKIQRTQQEDSAVYLCASSPTGGTSNTGELFFGEGSRLTVL.

This clone occurred once. V usage is TRBV19 and J usage is TRBJ2-5, with 15 bases aligning to TRBD2. Germline CDR1 is LNHDA and CDR2 is SQIVND (reference sequence). Trimming at V came to 6 bases and at J to 4 bases, leaving 12 bases not matched to a gene. This CDR3 has 18 residues. The CDR3 bases are TGTGCCAGTAGGGGACTAGCGGGAGGAGAAGGAATTGGAGAGACCCAGTACTTC. It yields the protein CASRGLAGGEGIGETQYF.

The chain links TRBV6-5 to TRBJ1-5; the D is unclear. Per the germline V gene, CDR1 is MNHEY and CDR2 is SVGAGI. V was pared by 2 bases and J by 5 bases, with 4 bases between. The CDR3 extends over 12 amino acids. The CDR3 sequence is CASSYSYQPQHF. The CDR3 DNA sequence: TGTGCCAGCAGTTACAGCTATCAGCCCCAGCATTTT.

This rearrangement joins TRBV28 to TRBJ1-5; TRBD1 might be the D (5 bases). Germline V gene lookup returns CDR1 MDHEN and CDR2 SYDVKM. Between the trimmed V and J ends, which lost 6 bases and 6 bases, there was a span of 21 bases. This CDR3 contains 16 residues. In nucleotides, the CDR3 is TGTGCCAGCAGCCAGTTTGGACAAATTATTGTTCAGCCCCAGCATTTT. As protein: CASSQFGQIIVQPQHF. The entire variable domain, with the rest obtained from reference TRBV28 and TRBJ1-5, is as follows: DVKVTQSSRYLVKRTGEKVFLECVQDMDHENMFWYRQDPGLGLRLIYFSYDVKMKEKGDIPEGYSVSREKKERFSLILESASTNQTSMYLCASSQFGQIIVQPQHFGDGTRLSIL.

V usage is TRBV19 and J usage is TRBJ1-2; tentatively, D is TRBD1 (6 bases). The length of the CDR3 is 16 residues. Germline CDR1 is LNHDA and CDR2 is SQIVND (reference sequence). V was pared by 5 bases and J by 4 bases, with 20 bases between. DNA for the CDR3: TGTGCCAGTAGTCATCCGGGGGGGGCGCAAGGCTATGGCTACACCTTC. This codes for CASSHPGGAQGYGYTF.

This chain connects TRBV7-9 to TRBJ2-1, with 11 bases aligning to TRBD2. Germline V lookup: CDR1 SEHNR, CDR2 FQNEAQ (reference sequence). V shed 0 bases and J 9 bases; nucleotides not matched to a gene: 7. This CDR3 is 16 amino acids long. In DNA form, the CDR3 reads TGTGCCAGCAGCTTAGCTAGCGGGGGGGCCTCGGTTGAGCAGTTCTTC. The encoded protein is CASSLASGGASVEQFF.

The chain carries TRBV7-2 and TRBJ1-5; TRBD1 matches 7 bases. V lost 4 bases and J lost 0; bases outside the gene matches: 9. Germline loops: CDR1 SGHTA, CDR2 FQGNSA. The CDR3 is 17 residues long. CDR3 coding DNA: TGTGCCAGCAGCTCTGAACAGGGGCCTAATAGCAATCAGCCCCAGCATTTT. It translates to CASSSEQGPNSNQPQHF.

V gene TRBV7-9 combines with J gene TRBJ1-2; TRBD1 aligns across 7 bases. CDR3 length equals 18 residues. V lost 2 bases to trimming and J lost 4 bases; unmatched junction nucleotides: 16. Germline-derived CDR1 and CDR2 are SEHNR and FQNEAQ (reference sequence). Written as DNA, the CDR3 is TGTGCCAGCAGCTTACAGAGGCTCGGGGGCAGGGACAGCTATGGCTACACCTTC. Translation: CASSLQRLGGRDSYGYTF.

The chain is built from TRBV6-5 and TRBJ2-2; 7 bases agree with TRBD2. Germline CDR1 MNHEY, CDR2 SVGAGI. This CDR3 is built from 15 residues. J gave up 5 bases and V 4 bases, and 7 bases lay outside the gene matches. The CDR3 DNA is TGTGCCAGCAGTTCGGGCTCCGGGAGGACCGGGGAGCTGTTTTTT. Encoded protein: CASSSGSGRTGELFF.

V usage is TRBV6-1 and J usage is TRBJ1-5; 10 bases line up with TRBD1. CDR1 and CDR2 (germline): MNHNS, SASEGT. There are 15 residues in the CDR3. The trim removed 5 bases at V and 6 bases at J, leaving 7 bases unmatched. Here the CDR3 reads CASSRDRGPSQPQHF. CDR3 DNA sequence: TGTGCCAGCAGTAGGGACAGGGGACCCAGTCAGCCCCAGCATTTT.

The J gene is TRBJ2-7, the V gene TRBV6-5; D perhaps matches TRBD1 (6 bases). CDR1 and CDR2 (germline): MNHEY, SVGAGI. This CDR3 is built from 14 residues. V was clipped by 7 bases and J by 2 bases, with 15 bases between them. CDR3 nucleotides: TGTGCCAGCAAAATGGGACAAACGACCTACGAGCAGTACTTC. Its protein is CASKMGQTTYEQYF.

The chain uses TRBV30 and TRBJ2-1, with 10 bases aligning to TRBD2. The CDR3 is made up of 16 amino acids. Losses at the gene ends were 3 bases for V and 5 bases for J; bases not matched to a gene: 10. The V gene's germline CDR1 is GTSNPN and CDR2 SVGIG (reference sequence). The CDR3 protein is CAWRAPTSGKNNEQFF. The CDR3 bases are TGTGCCTGGAGGGCCCCAACTAGCGGGAAAAACAATGAGCAGTTCTTC.

This chain links TRBV7-9 with TRBJ2-1, with TRBD2 matching 9 bases. Trimming cost V 1 base and J 8 bases; bases outside gene matches: 9. This CDR3 spans 16 amino acids. The V gene's germline CDR1 is SEHNR and CDR2 FQNEAQ (reference sequence). The CDR3 sequence is CASSLGRLAGIDEQFF. The CDR3 DNA is TGTGCCAGCAGCTTAGGTAGGCTAGCGGGAATCGATGAGCAGTTCTTC.

The chain recombines TRBV14 with TRBJ2-3, with TRBD1 identical over 9 bases. V lost 1 base to trimming and J lost 4 bases; unmatched junction nucleotides: 6. The CDR3 runs to 16 residues. Germline V CDR1 and CDR2: SGHDN, FVKESK. The CDR3 sequence is CASSQGGTGHADTQYF. In DNA form, the CDR3 reads TGTGCCAGCAGCCAAGGGGGGACAGGGCATGCAGATACGCAGTATTTT.

CDR3 coding DNA: TGTGCCAGCAGCTTACTCCGGGGTCGCAACACCGGGGAGCTGTTTTTT. Amino acids: CASSLLRGRNTGELFF. The rearrangement links TRBV7-3 to TRBJ2-2; TRBD2 might be the D (5 bases). Trimming left V 2 bases short and J 2 bases short, with 12 bases between. Germline V gives CDR1 SGHTA, CDR2 FQGTGA. This CDR3 has 16 residues.

The genes are TRBV6-4 and TRBJ2-7; possible D gene TRBD1, 5 bases. V lost 5 bases and J lost 0, with 11 bases in between. This CDR3 has 14 residues. Germline lookup yields CDR1 MRHNA and CDR2 SNTAGT. CDR3 sequence: CASSRQQISYEQYF. DNA for the CDR3: TGTGCCAGCAGTCGACAGCAGATCTCCTACGAGCAGTACTTC.

The rearrangement links TRBV5-6 to TRBJ1-2; 9 nucleotides match TRBD1. This CDR3 region has 15 residues. The V gene end was trimmed by 4 bases and the J gene end by 3 bases; junction bases not matched to a gene: 7. Germline V gene sequence: CDR1 SGHDT, CDR2 YYEEEE. CDR3 bases: TGTGCCAGCAGCGGGACAGGGCGTTCTGACTATGGCTACACCTTC. It translates to CASSGTGRSDYGYTF.

The chain employs TRBV6-5 and TRBJ2-5; 7 bases agree with TRBD1. Losses at the gene ends were 5 bases for V and 3 bases for J; bases not matched to a gene: 6. This CDR3 spans 14 amino acids. Germline lookup yields CDR1 MNHEY and CDR2 SVGAGI. CDR3 coding DNA: TGTGCCAGCAGTGCCGGGGACAGTAAAGAGACCCAGTACTTC. This translates into CASSAGDSKETQYF.

V and J are TRBV6-1 and TRBJ1-2, with D uncertain. The CDR3 is made up of 14 amino acids. Germline V gives CDR1 MNHNS, CDR2 SASEGT. Trimming pared 1 base from V and 1 base from J, leaving 7 bases between. The CDR3 region has the DNA TGTGCCAGCAGTGAAGGTCTGTTTAACTATGGCTACACCTTC. As protein: CASSEGLFNYGYTF.

This chain's CDR3 is CASSLDGGATSGNTIYF. The CDR3 DNA follows: TGTGCCAGCAGCTTGGATGGAGGGGCAACCTCTGGAAACACCATATATTTT. The J gene is TRBJ1-3, the V gene TRBV5-4, with D possibly TRBD1 on 5 matching bases. Trimming cost V 0 bases and J 0 bases, with 13 bases left between them. Germline V gene sequence: CDR1 SGHNT, CDR2 YYREEE (reference sequence). The CDR3 loop spans 17 amino acids.

V usage is TRBV27 and J usage is TRBJ1-1, with 8 bases identical to TRBD1. Unmatched junction bases numbered 4, after V lost 6 bases and J lost 1 base. Germline V gives CDR1 MNHEY, CDR2 SMNVEV (reference sequence). The CDR3 runs to 14 residues. CDR3 sequence reads: CASRKTGANTEAFF. The CDR3 DNA is TGTGCCAGCAGAAAGACAGGGGCGAACACTGAAGCTTTCTTT.

The V gene is TRBV18, the J gene TRBJ1-3; no clear D. From germline, CDR1 is KGHSH and CDR2 LQKENI. The CDR3 runs 14 residues. The V gene lost 8 bases and the J gene lost 4 bases, with 15 bases spanning the gap. The CDR3 spells CASAREAVGNTIYF. As DNA, the CDR3 is TGTGCCAGCGCCCGGGAAGCGGTGGGAAACACCATATATTTT.

Concerning this clone: Compared with germline, one end of the junction differs, possibly owing to a read error. The genes are TRBV4-2 and TRBJ1-5, with D possibly TRBD1 on 5 matching bases. CDR3 length: 14 residues. Germline V gene sequence: CDR1 LGHNA, CDR2 YNFKEQ. DNA of the CDR3: TGTGCCGGCAGCCACGGTGGAGGGGCTCAGCCCCAGCATTTT. It translates to CAGSHGGGAQPQHF.

V and J are TRBV7-2 and TRBJ2-1, with D tentatively TRBD2 (6 bases). The CDR3 consists of 14 residues. Germline V gene lookup returns CDR1 SGHTA and CDR2 FQGNSA. Between the trimmed V and J ends, which lost 5 bases and 5 bases, there was a span of 13 bases. The CDR3 bases are TGTGCCAGCAGCGCCGGGACTCTCAACAATGAGCAGTTCTTC. Its translation: CASSAGTLNNEQFF.